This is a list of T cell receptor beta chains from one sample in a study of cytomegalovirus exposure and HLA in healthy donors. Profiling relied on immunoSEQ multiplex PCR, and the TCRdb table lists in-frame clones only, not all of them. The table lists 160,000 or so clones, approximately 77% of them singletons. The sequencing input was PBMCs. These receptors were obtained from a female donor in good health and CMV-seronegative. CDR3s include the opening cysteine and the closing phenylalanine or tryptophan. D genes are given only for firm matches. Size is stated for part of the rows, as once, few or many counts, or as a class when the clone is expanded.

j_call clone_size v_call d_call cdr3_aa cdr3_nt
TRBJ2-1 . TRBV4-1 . CASSQDPNPGQEQFF TGCGCCAGCAGCCAAGATCCCAACCCTGGTCAGGAGCAGTTCTTC
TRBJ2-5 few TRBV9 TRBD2 CASSPPGGVAGQETQYF TGTGCCAGCAGCCCCCCCGGGGGGGTAGCGGGACAAGAGACCCAGTACTTC
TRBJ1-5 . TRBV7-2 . CASSVNLGQPQHF TGTGCCAGCAGCGTTAACCTTGGCCAGCCCCAGCATTTT
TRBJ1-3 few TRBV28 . CASSLYASGNTIYF TGTGCCAGCAGTTTATATGCCAGTGGAAACACCATATATTTT
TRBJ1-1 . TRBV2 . CASSEVSFRNTEAFF TGTGCCAGCAGTGAAGTATCCTTTAGGAACACTGAAGCTTTCTTT
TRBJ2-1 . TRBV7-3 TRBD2 CASSLREPFYNEQFF TGTGCCAGCAGCCTGCGGGAGCCCTTCTACAATGAGCAGTTCTTC
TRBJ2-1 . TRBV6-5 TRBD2 CASSSAGSYNEQFF TGTGCCAGCAGCTCAGCGGGGTCCTACAATGAGCAGTTCTTC
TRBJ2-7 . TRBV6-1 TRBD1 CASSEASGTGAYEQYF TGTGCCAGCAGTGAAGCTTCCGGGACAGGGGCCTACGAGCAGTACTTC
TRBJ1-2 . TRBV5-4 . CAGSLAGSLGYTF TGTGCCGGCAGCTTGGCAGGGTCCCTTGGCTACACCTTC
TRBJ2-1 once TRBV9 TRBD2 CASSVAAGGSYNEQFF TGTGCCAGCAGCGTAGCGGCGGGGGGGTCGTACAATGAGCAGTTCTTC
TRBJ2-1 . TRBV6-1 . CASSHREDNEQFF TGTGCCAGCAGCCACAGGGAAGACAATGAGCAGTTCTTC
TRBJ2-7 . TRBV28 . CASSYISYEQYF TGTGCCAGCAGTTATATCAGCTACGAGCAGTACTTC
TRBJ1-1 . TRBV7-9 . CASSRGGVTEAFF TGTGCCAGCAGCCGTGGCGGTGTCACTGAAGCTTTCTTT
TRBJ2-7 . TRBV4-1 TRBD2 CASSQLGLAGDPEQYF TGCGCCAGCAGCCAACTTGGACTAGCGGGGGACCCCGAGCAGTACTTC
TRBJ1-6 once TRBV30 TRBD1 CAWSTTGESPLHF TGTGCCTGGAGTACGACAGGGGAATCACCCCTCCACTTT
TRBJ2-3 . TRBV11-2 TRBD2 CASSPGGSRTDTQYF TGTGCCAGCAGCCCGGGGGGGTCTCGCACAGATACGCAGTATTTT
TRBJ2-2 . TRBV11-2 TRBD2 CASSLVAGGPGELFF TGTGCCAGCAGCTTAGTAGCGGGGGGGCCCGGGGAGCTGTTTTTT
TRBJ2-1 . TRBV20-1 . CSAPGVHEQFF TGCAGTGCTCCAGGGGTCCATGAGCAGTTCTTC
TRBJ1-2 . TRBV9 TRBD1 CASSSQDRRTMGYTF TGTGCCAGCAGCTCACAGGACAGGCGAACGATGGGCTACACCTTC
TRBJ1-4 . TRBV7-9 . CASSFPTGEKLFF TGTGCCAGCAGCTTTCCCACCGGTGAAAAACTGTTTTTT
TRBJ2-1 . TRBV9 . CASSVRSGWVNEQFF TGTGCCAGCAGCGTGAGAAGCGGGTGGGTGAATGAGCAGTTCTTC
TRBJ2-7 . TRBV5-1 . CASSLEEARSSYEQYF TGCGCCAGCAGCTTGGAAGAGGCTAGGAGCTCCTACGAGCAGTACTTC
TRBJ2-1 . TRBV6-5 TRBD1 CASIRPGGNEQFF TGTGCCAGCATTCGGCCAGGGGGCAATGAGCAGTTCTTC
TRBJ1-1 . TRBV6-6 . CANKLNTEAFF TGTGCCAACAAACTGAACACTGAAGCTTTCTTT
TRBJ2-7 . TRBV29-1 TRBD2 CSVEGGREDGYEQYF TGCAGCGTTGAAGGAGGGCGGGAGGACGGCTACGAGCAGTACTTC
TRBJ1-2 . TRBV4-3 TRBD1 CASSPGTARQNYGYTF TGCGCCAGCAGTCCAGGGACAGCCAGGCAAAACTATGGCTACACCTTC
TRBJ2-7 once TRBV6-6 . CASSYSTQGYEQYF TGTGCCAGCAGTTACTCGACTCAGGGCTACGAGCAGTACTTC
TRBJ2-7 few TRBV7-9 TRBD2 CASSSGAVAGTTYEQYF TGTGCCAGCAGCTCCGGTGCGGTGGCAGGGACTACCTACGAGCAGTACTTC
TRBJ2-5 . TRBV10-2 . CATRAWVETQYF TGCGCTACGCGGGCCTGGGTAGAGACCCAGTACTTC
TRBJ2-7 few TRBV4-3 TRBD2 CASSQTRGSLDEQYF TGCGCCAGCAGCCAAACTCGCGGGAGTTTAGACGAGCAGTACTTC
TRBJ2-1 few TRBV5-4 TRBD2 CASSLARASGMGNEQFF TGTGCCAGCAGCTTGGCTCGGGCTAGCGGGATGGGGAATGAGCAGTTCTTC
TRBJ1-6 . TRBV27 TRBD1 CASSKDRRGSPLHF TGTGCCAGCAGCAAGGACAGGAGAGGATCACCCCTCCACTTT
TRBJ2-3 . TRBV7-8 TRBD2 CASSLSPTSGRDTQYF TGTGCCAGCAGCTTATCCCCGACTAGCGGGAGAGATACGCAGTATTTT
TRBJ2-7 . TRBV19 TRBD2 CASSIGGLAGTSYEQYF TGTGCCAGTAGTATAGGGGGACTAGCGGGGACCTCCTACGAGCAGTACTTC
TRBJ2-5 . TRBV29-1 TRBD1 CSVEGRGRPETQYF TGCAGCGTTGAGGGCAGGGGGCGCCCGGAGACCCAGTACTTC
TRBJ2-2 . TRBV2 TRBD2 CASSALAGALFFTGELFF TGTGCCAGCAGTGCACTAGCGGGAGCCCTCTTTTTCACCGGGGAGCTGTTTTTT
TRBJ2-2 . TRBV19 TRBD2 CASSKLGLADLTGELFF TGTGCCAGTAGTAAACTTGGACTAGCGGACCTCACCGGGGAGCTGTTTTTT
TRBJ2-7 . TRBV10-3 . CATGLVDSYEQYF TGTGCCACCGGACTGGTGGACTCCTACGAGCAGTACTTC
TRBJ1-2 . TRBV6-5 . CASSSPTGSYGYTF TGTGCCAGCAGTTCCCCGACAGGTAGCTATGGCTACACCTTC
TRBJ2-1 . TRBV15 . CATSRDRLAVPNNEQFF TGTGCCACCAGCAGAGATCGTCTAGCAGTTCCAAACAATGAGCAGTTCTTC
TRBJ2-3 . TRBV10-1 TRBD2 CASSESRVAGYTDTQYF TGCGCCAGCAGTGAGTCCAGGGTAGCGGGGTACACAGATACGCAGTATTTT
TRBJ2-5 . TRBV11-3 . CASSEGAETQYF TGTGCCAGCAGCGAAGGGGCAGAGACCCAGTACTTC
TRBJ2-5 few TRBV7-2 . CASSLVRGMGETQYF TGTGCCAGCAGCTTAGTCAGGGGTATGGGAGAGACCCAGTACTTC
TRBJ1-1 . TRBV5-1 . CASSPGAGREAFF TGCGCCAGCAGCCCCGGTGCGGGGAGAGAAGCTTTCTTT
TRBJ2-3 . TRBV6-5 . CASSPVGTDTQYF TGTGCCAGCAGCCCGGTAGGCACAGATACGCAGTATTTT
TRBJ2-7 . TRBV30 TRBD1 CAWAGTGIIGEQYF TGTGCCTGGGCAGGGACAGGGATCATAGGTGAGCAGTACTTC
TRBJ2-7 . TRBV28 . CASTPRLGVYEQYF TGTGCCAGCACCCCCCGACTAGGGGTCTACGAGCAGTACTTC
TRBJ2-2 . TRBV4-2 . CASSQDDGQGGELFF TGTGCCAGCAGCCAAGACGATGGGCAGGGCGGGGAGCTGTTTTTT
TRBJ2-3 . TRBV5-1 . CASSLNWKEQQDTQYF TGCGCCAGCAGCTTGAATTGGAAGGAGCAACAAGATACGCAGTATTTT
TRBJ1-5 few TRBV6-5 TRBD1 CATRGQGNPPQHF TGTGCCACCAGGGGACAGGGCAATCCGCCCCAGCATTTT
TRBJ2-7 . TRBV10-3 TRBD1 CAINRQGYEQYF TGTGCCATCAACCGACAGGGCTACGAGCAGTACTTC
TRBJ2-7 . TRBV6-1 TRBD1 CASRRTGEYYEQYF TGTGCCAGCAGGAGGACAGGCGAATACTACGAGCAGTACTTC
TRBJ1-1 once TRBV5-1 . CASSAMGGGSTEAFF TGCGCCAGCAGCGCCATGGGGGGAGGGAGCACTGAAGCTTTCTTT
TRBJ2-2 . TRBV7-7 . CASRSLGTGELFF TGTGCTAGCAGGTCCCTAGGCACCGGGGAGCTGTTTTTT
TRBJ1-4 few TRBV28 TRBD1 CASSFQDRGEKLFF TGTGCCAGCAGTTTTCAGGACAGGGGTGAAAAACTGTTTTTT
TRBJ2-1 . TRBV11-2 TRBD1 CASSLDRGRVEFF TGTGCCAGCAGCTTAGACAGGGGGCGCGTGGAGTTCTTC